These 14 T cell receptor beta chains were all obtained from the same sample, sequenced in a study of Ad26.COV2.S vaccination and SARS-CoV-2 variants. The assay was immunoSEQ multiplex PCR, and TCRdb's table has in-frame clones only and misses some. The sample carries 430,000 or so clones, about 88% recorded once. Regarding treatment: approximately 18 received Ad26.COV2.S at low or high dose, single or two shots; roughly five received placebo; per-sample allocation not given. Sampling took place 63 days after the first vaccine or placebo injection. Sequenced here: peripheral blood, sampled in a trial of Ad26.COV2.S vaccine versus placebo. The receptor set was obtained from a person aged 18 to 65 who received the Ad26.COV2.S COVID-19 vaccine or a placebo.

The sample holds one count of this clone. The CDR3 coding sequence is TGTGCCAGCACTGGACAGGGAAGACCTCAGCCCCAGCATTTT. Translated: CASTGQGRPQPQHF. The chain is built from TRBV2 and TRBJ1-5; 8 nucleotides agree with TRBD1. J lost 6 bases, V lost 7 bases, and 8 bases had no gene match. Germline-derived CDR1 and CDR2 are SNHLY and FYNNEI. CDR3 length equals 14 residues.

The gene calls are TRBV7-8 and TRBJ1-1, with TRBD1 matching 7 bases. Germline assignment: CDR1 SGHVS and CDR2 FQNEAQ. V gave up 2 bases and J gave up 1 base; unmatched junction bases: 4. The length of the CDR3 is 15 residues. The CDR3: CASSLLGTANTEAFF. DNA of the CDR3: TGTGCCAGCAGCTTACTAGGGACAGCGAACACTGAAGCTTTCTTT.

The gene calls are TRBV7-2 and TRBJ1-3, with unresolved D. V lost 5 bases to trimming and J lost 2 bases, with 13 bases between them. The length of the CDR3 is 15 residues. CDR1 and CDR2 from the germline V gene are SGHTA and FQGNSA. The CDR3 DNA is TGTGCCAGCAGCCCCTCGGGTGGGACTGGAAACACCATATATTTT. It specifies CASSPSGGTGNTIYF.

The rearrangement links TRBV19 to TRBJ2-2; 11 bases align to TRBD2. The trim removed 4 bases at V and 4 bases at J, leaving 14 bases unmatched. The CDR3 extends over 19 amino acids. Germline lookup yields CDR1 LNHDA and CDR2 SQIVND (reference sequence). CDR3 DNA sequence: TGTGCCAGTAGTACCAAACTAGCGGGAGTAGGACGGTTCACCGGGGAGCTGTTTTTT. The encoded protein is CASSTKLAGVGRFTGELFF.

The gene calls are TRBV21-1 and TRBJ1-1; the D segment call TRBD1 is taken from the table without a DNA check. TRBV21-1 is given as a pseudogene. This CDR3 spans 16 amino acids. CDR3 nucleotides: TGTGCCAGCATCGCTCTTCTGGGACAAAAGAACACTGAAGCTTTCTTT. Residues: CASIALLGQKNTEAFF.

The chain combines TRBV6-1 with TRBJ1-1; no clear D. The germline V and J ends were trimmed by 2 bases and 2 bases, with 6 bases remaining between them. The CDR3 length is 13 residues. The V gene's germline CDR1 is MNHNS and CDR2 SASEGT. The CDR3 loop is CASSEQVNTEAFF. Here the CDR3 DNA reads TGTGCCAGCAGTGAACAGGTAAACACTGAAGCTTTCTTT.

The chain uses TRBV11-3 and TRBJ2-2, with D perhaps matching TRBD1 or TRBD2 (5 bases each). Per germline, CDR1 SGHNT and CDR2 YENEEA. V gave up 5 bases and J gave up 0 bases, with 10 bases separating them. There are 15 residues in the CDR3. CDR3 residues: CASSRDGTNTGELFF. The CDR3 region has the DNA TGTGCCAGCAGCCGGGACGGTACGAACACCGGGGAGCTGTTTTTT.

The chain links TRBV9 to TRBJ1-2, with D possibly matching TRBD1 (5 bases). The CDR3 covers 13 residues. CDR1 and CDR2 from the germline V gene are SGDLS and YYNGEE. V lost 4 bases, J lost 3 bases, and 10 bases lay in between. This CDR3 reads CASSHGADYGYTF. CDR3 nucleotides: TGTGCCAGCAGCCACGGGGCGGACTATGGCTACACCTTC.

The rearrangement uses TRBV7-6 and TRBJ2-3; D uncertain. The V and J ends lost 5 bases and 5 bases respectively, with 14 bases between them. The CDR3 loop spans 14 amino acids. CDR1 is SGHVS, CDR2 FNYEAQ, per germline. CDR3 sequence reads: CASSPRSAVDTQYF. The CDR3, as DNA: TGTGCCAGCAGCCCCCGGTCGGCAGTAGATACGCAGTATTTT. Looking up the rest from reference TRBV7-6 and TRBJ2-3 gives the full variable domain: GAGVSQSPRYKVTKRGQDVALRCDPISGHVSLYWYRQALGQGPEFLTYFNYEAQQDKSGLPNDRFSAERPEGSISTLTIQRTEQRDSAMYRCASSPRSAVDTQYFGPGTRLTVL.

The chain links TRBV7-9 to TRBJ1-5; D call uncertain. Germline CDR1 reads SEHNR; CDR2 reads FQNEAQ (reference sequence). The CDR3 loop spans 17 amino acids. V lost 3 bases and J lost 1, with 16 bases in between. DNA for the CDR3: TGTGCCAGCAGCTTTTTGTTGAGGTACCGGAGCAATCAGCCCCAGCATTTT. It translates to CASSFLLRYRSNQPQHF.

The chain carries TRBV18 and TRBJ2-6; TRBD1 is a possible D gene (6 bases). Germline lookup yields CDR1 KGHSH and CDR2 LQKENI. Trimming stripped 5 bases from V and 2 bases from J, with 10 bases between. The CDR3 length is 15 residues. The CDR3 loop is CASSSTGTGANVLTF. CDR3 DNA: TGTGCCAGCTCATCCACAGGGACTGGGGCCAACGTCCTGACTTTC.

V gene TRBV4-3 combines with J gene TRBJ2-2; no definite D call. Trimming cost V 1 base and J 0 bases, with 12 bases left between them. The germline V gene has CDR1 LGHNA and CDR2 YSLEER. The CDR3 has 17 residues. CDR3 in amino acids: CASSQGHRFANTGELFF. The DNA for the CDR3 is TGCGCCAGCAGCCAAGGCCATAGGTTCGCGAACACCGGGGAGCTGTTTTTT.

This chain joins TRBV6-2 or TRBV6-3 and TRBJ1-2; TRBD1 might be the D (5 bases). The length of the CDR3 is 14 residues. CDR1 and CDR2 (germline): MNHEY, SVGEGT. Trimming shortened V by 3 bases and J by 7 bases, and 15 bases separated the two germline ends. The CDR3 sequence is CASSYWGLLTGYTF. CDR3 nucleotides: TGTGCCAGCAGTTATTGGGGGTTGCTAACTGGCTACACCTTC.

This chain links TRBV3-1 (or the pseudogene TRBV3-2) with TRBJ2-5; 9 nucleotides line up with TRBD2. V shed 1 base, J shed 7 bases, and the junction held 13 bases outside the gene matches. The CDR3 is 17 amino acids. Germline V gene data show CDR1 as LGHDT and CDR2 as YNNKEL (reference sequence). CDR3 protein: CASSQGAGGPATWTQYF. The CDR3 coding sequence is TGTGCCAGCAGCCAAGGTGCGGGAGGGCCCGCAACATGGACCCAGTACTTC.